A selection of T cell receptor beta chains follows, all from one sample in a study of circulating CD8 cells and anti-PD-1 response in melanoma. TCRdb re-called the reads through MiXCR, storing one row per CDR3 protein. The sample records about 850 distinct CDR3 sequences, approximately 6% being singletons. Sample: CD8+ T cells from PBMCs, taken at baseline or after one month of anti-PD-1 therapy (not recorded which). All receptors derive from a human donor with melanoma. CDR3s include the opening cysteine and the closing phenylalanine or tryptophan. Each record gives: V gene, clone size, J gene, D gene, CDR3 protein, CDR3 DNA. The D gene is left open where the match is weak. Rows may omit the clone size; those that give it use once, few, many or a size class.

>TRBV2|large|TRBJ2-3|TRBD2
CASRRGLAGTHTRTDTQYF
TGTGCCAGCAGACGCGGACTAGCGGGAACCCATACGCGCACAGATACGCAGTATTTT
>TRBV10-3|medium-sized|TRBJ2-5|TRBD2
CAISEPGGLAGQETQYF
TGTGCCATCAGTGAGCCAGGTGGACTAGCGGGCCAAGAGACCCAGTACTTC
>TRBV7-2|large|TRBJ2-7|-
CASSVLSYEQYF
TGTGCCAGCAGCGTACTCTCCTACGAGCAGTACTTC
>TRBV28|medium-sized|TRBJ2-1|TRBD2
CASSLPTVVTSVDSYNEQFF
TGTGCCAGCAGTCTCCCCACTGTTGTGACTAGCGTGGACTCCTACAATGAGCAGTTCTTC
>TRBV28|-|TRBJ2-3|-
CASSFAGTESTDTQYF
TGTGCCAGCAGTTTTGCGGGGACGGAAAGCACAGATACGCAGTATTTT
>TRBV2|medium-sized|TRBJ2-1|TRBD2
CASSEWQRGYNEQFF
TGTGCCAGCAGTGAATGGCAGCGGGGTTACAATGAGCAGTTCTTC
>TRBV29-1|large|TRBJ2-3|-
CGGDDWDTQYF
TGCGGAGGGGACGACTGGGATACGCAGTATTTT
>TRBV24-1|few|TRBJ1-2|-
CATSNAGTAGYTF
TGTGCCACCAGTAATGCCGGTACTGCTGGCTACACCTTC
>TRBV29-1|large|TRBJ2-1|TRBD1
CSVVLQGNEQFF
TGCAGCGTTGTGCTACAGGGGAATGAGCAGTTCTTC
>TRBV7-9|few|TRBJ2-3|TRBD1
CASSPGQVITDTQYF
TGTGCCAGCAGCCCGGGACAGGTGATCACAGATACGCAGTATTTT
>TRBV27|large|TRBJ1-1|-
CASSLSVGGHDTEAFF
TGTGCCAGCAGTTTATCCGTCGGGGGGCACGACACTGAAGCTTTCTTT
>TRBV30|medium-sized|TRBJ1-1|-
CAWTPGHGDTEAFF
TGTGCCTGGACCCCAGGGCATGGGGACACTGAAGCTTTCTTT
>TRBV28|medium-sized|TRBJ1-5|-
CASSHRDWNQPQHF
TGTGCCAGCTCCCACAGGGATTGGAATCAGCCCCAGCATTTT
>TRBV11-2|large|TRBJ2-1|TRBD2
CASHWGGSDNEQFF
TGTGCCAGCCATTGGGGGGGGTCCGACAATGAGCAGTTCTTC
>TRBV28|large|TRBJ2-5|TRBD1
CASNPDREETQYF
TGTGCCAGCAACCCGGACAGGGAGGAGACCCAGTACTTC
>TRBV30|medium-sized|TRBJ2-1|TRBD1
CAWSPTTGEQFF
TGTGCCTGGAGTCCGACGACAGGGGAGCAGTTCTTC
>TRBV29-1|large|TRBJ2-1|TRBD2
CSVLIMTSGYNEQFF
TGCAGCGTTCTAATTATGACTAGCGGCTACAATGAGCAGTTCTTC
>TRBV7-3|large|TRBJ2-7|TRBD1
CASSPGTGGYEQYF
TGTGCCAGCAGCCCGGGGACAGGGGGCTACGAGCAGTACTTC
>TRBV20-1|-|TRBJ2-7|TRBD2
CSARDQASGSLEQYF
TGCAGTGCTAGAGATCAGGCTAGCGGGAGTCTCGAGCAGTACTTC
>TRBV20-1|medium-sized|TRBJ2-7|-
CSAAGSGTFYEQYF
TGCAGTGCTGCGGGGTCAGGGACCTTCTACGAGCAGTACTTC
>TRBV4-2|-|TRBJ2-7|-
CASSQEGALEQYF
TGTGCCAGCAGCCAAGAAGGGGCCTTGGAGCAGTACTTC
>TRBV4-1|large|TRBJ2-3|TRBD2
CASSHLVAGGPTDTQYF
TGCGCCAGCAGCCACCTTGTAGCGGGGGGGCCCACAGATACGCAGTATTTT
>TRBV19|few|TRBJ2-1|TRBD2
CASSSSGLNEQFF
TGTGCCAGTAGTTCTAGCGGGCTTAATGAGCAGTTCTTC
>TRBV7-9|large|TRBJ2-7|TRBD1
CASSSTGQTYEQYF
TGTGCCAGCAGCTCCACGGGACAGACCTACGAGCAGTACTTC
>TRBV27|large|TRBJ1-1|-
CASSPRGGMNTEAFF
TGTGCCAGCAGTCCCAGGGGTGGCATGAACACTGAAGCTTTCTTT
>TRBV19|few|TRBJ2-1|-
CASSIPGRLNEQFF
TGTGCCAGTAGTATCCCGGGGCGCCTCAATGAGCAGTTCTTC